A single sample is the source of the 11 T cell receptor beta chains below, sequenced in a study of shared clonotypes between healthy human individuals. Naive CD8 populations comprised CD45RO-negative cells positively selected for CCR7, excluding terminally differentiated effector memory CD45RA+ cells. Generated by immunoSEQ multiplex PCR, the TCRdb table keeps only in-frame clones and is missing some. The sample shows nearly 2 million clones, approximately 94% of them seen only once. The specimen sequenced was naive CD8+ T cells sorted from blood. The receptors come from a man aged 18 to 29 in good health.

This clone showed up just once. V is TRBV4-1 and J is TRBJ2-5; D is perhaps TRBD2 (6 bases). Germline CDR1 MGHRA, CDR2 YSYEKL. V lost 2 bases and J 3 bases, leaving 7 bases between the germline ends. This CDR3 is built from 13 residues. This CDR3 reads CASSQPSEETQYF. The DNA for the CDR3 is TGCGCCAGCAGCCAACCTAGCGAAGAGACCCAGTACTTC.

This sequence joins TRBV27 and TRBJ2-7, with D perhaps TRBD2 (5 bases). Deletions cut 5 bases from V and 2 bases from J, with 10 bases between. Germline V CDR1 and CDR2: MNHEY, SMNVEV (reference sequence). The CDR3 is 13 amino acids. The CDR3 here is CASSQSGAYEQYF. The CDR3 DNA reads TGTGCCAGCAGTCAGAGCGGCGCCTACGAGCAGTACTTC.

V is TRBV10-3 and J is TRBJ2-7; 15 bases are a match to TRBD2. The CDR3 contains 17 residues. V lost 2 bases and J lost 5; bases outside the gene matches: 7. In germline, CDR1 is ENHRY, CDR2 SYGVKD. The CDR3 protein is CAISEGLAGGTGDEQYF. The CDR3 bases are TGTGCCATCAGTGAGGGACTAGCGGGGGGGACAGGCGACGAGCAGTACTTC.

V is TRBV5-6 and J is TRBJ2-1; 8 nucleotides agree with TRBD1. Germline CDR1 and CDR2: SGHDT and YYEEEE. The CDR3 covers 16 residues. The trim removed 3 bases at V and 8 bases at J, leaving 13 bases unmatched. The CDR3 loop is CASSSNIDRGGDEQFF. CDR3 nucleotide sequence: TGTGCCAGCAGCTCCAATATCGACAGGGGAGGAGATGAGCAGTTCTTC.

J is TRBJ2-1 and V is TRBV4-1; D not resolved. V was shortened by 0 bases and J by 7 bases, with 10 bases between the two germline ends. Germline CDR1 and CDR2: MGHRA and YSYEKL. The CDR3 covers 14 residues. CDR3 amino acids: CASSQDPSLNEQFF. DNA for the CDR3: TGCGCCAGCAGCCAAGATCCCTCGCTAAATGAGCAGTTCTTC.

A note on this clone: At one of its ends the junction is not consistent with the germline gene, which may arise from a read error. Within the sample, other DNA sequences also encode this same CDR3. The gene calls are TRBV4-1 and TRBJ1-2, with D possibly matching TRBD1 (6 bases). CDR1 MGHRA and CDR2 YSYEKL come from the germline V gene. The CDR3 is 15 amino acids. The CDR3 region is CAPPCAGANNHGYTF. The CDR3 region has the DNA TGCGCCCCCCCGTGTGCGGGGGCTAATAACCATGGCTACACCTTC.

The CDR3 region is CASSLSHGTGVAGELFF. The CDR3 coding sequence is TGTGCCAGCAGTTTAAGTCACGGGACAGGGGTTGCCGGGGAGCTGTTTTTT. V and J are TRBV27 and TRBJ2-2; 10 bases are a match to TRBD1. V shed 2 bases and J 6 bases; nucleotides not matched to a gene: 9. The CDR3 totals 17 residues. Germline assignment: CDR1 MNHEY and CDR2 SMNVEV (reference sequence).

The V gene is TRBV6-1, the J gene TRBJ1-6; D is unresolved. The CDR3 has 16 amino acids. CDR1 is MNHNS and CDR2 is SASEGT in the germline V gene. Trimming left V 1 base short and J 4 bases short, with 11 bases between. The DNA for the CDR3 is TGTGCCAGCAGTGAAGTAACAGCCATATATAATTCACCCCTCCACTTT. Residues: CASSEVTAIYNSPLHF.

This chain's CDR3 is CASSGLAGAPFSTGELFF. As DNA, the CDR3 is TGTGCCAGCTCCGGACTAGCGGGAGCCCCGTTTTCCACCGGGGAGCTGTTTTTT. This chain uses TRBV18 with TRBJ2-2, with 13 bases aligning to TRBD2. CDR1 KGHSH and CDR2 LQKENI come from the germline V gene. The CDR3 is 18 amino acids. J was trimmed by 4 bases and V by 6 bases; bases with no gene match: 11.

The CDR3 is CASGPTLGNEQFF. Written as DNA, the CDR3 is TGTGCCAGCGGGCCGACTCTGGGGAATGAGCAGTTCTTC. This sequence joins TRBV6-5 and TRBJ2-1; the D is unclear. Trimming pared 8 bases from V and 7 bases from J, leaving 15 bases between. This CDR3 is built from 13 residues. CDR1 is MNHEY, CDR2 SVGAGI, per germline.

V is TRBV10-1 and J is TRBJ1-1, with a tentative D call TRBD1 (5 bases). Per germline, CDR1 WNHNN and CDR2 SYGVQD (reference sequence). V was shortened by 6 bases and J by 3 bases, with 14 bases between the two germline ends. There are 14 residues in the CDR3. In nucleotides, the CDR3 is TGCGCCAGCAGCGGAAAAGCGGGGGACACTGAAGCTTTCTTT. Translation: CASSGKAGDTEAFF.